Listed below are T cell receptor beta chains from one sample, sequenced in a study of T cell responses to AZD1222 COVID-19 vaccine. The data were produced by immunoSEQ multiplex PCR, yet TCRdb's version contains in-frame clones alone and is incomplete. Of about 140,000 clones in the sample, roughly 88% were seen once. Sequences were derived from peripheral blood, sampled on day 0 of AZD1222 vaccination. These receptors all come from an adult in good health. Both conserved end residues are part of each CDR3.

j_call v_call cdr3_aa
TRBJ2-1 TRBV5-1 CASSYGAGLMNEQFF
TRBJ1-5 TRBV30 CAWRDRYSNQPQHF
TRBJ2-3 TRBV27 CASSWGAGGSTDTQYF
TRBJ2-1 TRBV10-3 CAIKPHEEEFYNEQFF
TRBJ1-2 TRBV3-1/TRBV3-2 CASSQKGGNYGYTF
TRBJ1-5 TRBV10-3 CAIGQGQSNQPQHF
TRBJ2-1 TRBV28 CASSLLGNEQFF
TRBJ1-1 TRBV27 CASSSGQNTEAFF
TRBJ1-3 TRBV29-1 CSVEDLGEVPNTIYF
TRBJ1-1 TRBV30 CAWSRGVNTEAFF
TRBJ1-2 TRBV3-1/TRBV3-2 CASSSGTGTGYTF
TRBJ1-1 TRBV6-6 CASSYTLGAEAFF
TRBJ1-2 TRBV6-5 CASSRGQIYGYTF
TRBJ2-1 TRBV23-1 CASSHPSSGLDNEQFF
TRBJ1-6 TRBV5-1 CASSLGGPTYSPLHF
TRBJ2-3 TRBV7-2 CASSLTSGALTTDTQYF
TRBJ2-5 TRBV7-2 CASSPAGVGETQYF
TRBJ1-6 TRBV18 CASSPVWGAENSPLHF
TRBJ2-7 TRBV18 CASSPAVAEWDEQYF
TRBJ1-6 TRBV10-3 CAISESDAGSYNSPLHF
TRBJ2-5 TRBV5-1 CASSRTSTGSGETQYF
TRBJ2-7 TRBV30 CAWGFSGSYEQYF
TRBJ1-2 TRBV27 CASSTRTGPYGYTF
TRBJ2-3 TRBV20-1 CSASFLSTDTQYF
TRBJ1-2 TRBV6-1 CASSESQGRGYTF
TRBJ2-5 TRBV3-1/TRBV3-2 CASSQDGVEVQETQYF
TRBJ1-5 TRBV6-5 CASSYMGQHSNQPQHF
TRBJ2-7 TRBV11-2 CASSLDPAGPYEQYF
TRBJ1-3 TRBV3-1/TRBV3-2 CASTLLVGSGNTIYF
TRBJ1-1 TRBV25-1 CASSEMAGEVEAFF
TRBJ2-7 TRBV27 CASSFRAGTGYEQYF
TRBJ2-4 TRBV30 CAWRDPRRGAKNIQYF
TRBJ1-1 TRBV11-3 CASSPRRSGTEAFF
TRBJ2-1 TRBV5-4 CASSFQGNNEQFF
TRBJ2-7 TRBV27 CASSFVGNPPSGEQYF
TRBJ2-7 TRBV10-3 CAISDPAGGTGTYEQYF
TRBJ1-6 TRBV10-3 CAISGTQMSNSYNSPLHF
TRBJ2-1 TRBV12-5 CASGLLPGQGSSEQFF
TRBJ2-4 TRBV30 CAWSVWIAGGPLAKNIQYF
TRBJ2-7 TRBV5-1 CASSLGWDGIYEQYF
TRBJ2-1 TRBV9 CASSEGGRDVEQFF
TRBJ1-1 TRBV5-1 CASSRGPVTEAFF
TRBJ1-2 TRBV7-2 CASSRGQSNYGYTF
TRBJ2-2 TRBV10-3 CAIRALAGDANTGELFF
TRBJ2-3 TRBV5-6 CASREVWEETDTQYF
TRBJ1-2 TRBV7-9 CASSRGAGQGMGYGYTF